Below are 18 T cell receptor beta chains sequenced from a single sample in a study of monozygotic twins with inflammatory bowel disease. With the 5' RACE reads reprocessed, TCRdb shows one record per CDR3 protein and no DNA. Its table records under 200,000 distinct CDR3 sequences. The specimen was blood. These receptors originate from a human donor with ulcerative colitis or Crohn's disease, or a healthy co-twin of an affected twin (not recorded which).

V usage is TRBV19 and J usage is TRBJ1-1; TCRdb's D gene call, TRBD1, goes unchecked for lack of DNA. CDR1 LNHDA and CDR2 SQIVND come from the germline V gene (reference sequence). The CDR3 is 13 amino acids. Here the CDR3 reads CASSTGTGTEAFF.

CDR3 region: CASSSAGTGGINEQFF. V is TRBV5-1 and J is TRBJ2-1; TCRdb selects TRBD1, and the lack of DNA leaves this call unchecked. Germline V gene data show CDR1 as SGHRS and CDR2 as YFSETQ. There are 16 residues in the CDR3.

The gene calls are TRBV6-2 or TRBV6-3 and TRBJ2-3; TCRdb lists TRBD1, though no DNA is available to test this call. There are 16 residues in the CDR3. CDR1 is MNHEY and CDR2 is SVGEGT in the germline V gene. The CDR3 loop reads CASSRGQVSFTDTQYF.

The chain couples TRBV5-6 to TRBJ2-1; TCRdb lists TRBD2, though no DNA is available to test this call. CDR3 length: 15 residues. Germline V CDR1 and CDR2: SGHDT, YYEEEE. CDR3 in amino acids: CASSVTSGVYNEQFF.

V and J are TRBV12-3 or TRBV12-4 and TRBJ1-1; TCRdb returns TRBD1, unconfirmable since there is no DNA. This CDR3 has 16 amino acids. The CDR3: CASSSRTGRVNTEAFF.

Here the CDR3 reads CASSPGQGAKGQYF. This chain uses TRBV3-1 with TRBJ2-5; with no DNA, the TCRdb D assignment of TRBD1 cannot be verified. The CDR3 is 14 residues long. Per the germline V gene, CDR1 is LGHDT and CDR2 is YNNKEL (reference sequence).

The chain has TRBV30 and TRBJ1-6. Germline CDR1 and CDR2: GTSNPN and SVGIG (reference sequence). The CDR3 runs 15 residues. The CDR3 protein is CAWSGLGQPESPLHF.

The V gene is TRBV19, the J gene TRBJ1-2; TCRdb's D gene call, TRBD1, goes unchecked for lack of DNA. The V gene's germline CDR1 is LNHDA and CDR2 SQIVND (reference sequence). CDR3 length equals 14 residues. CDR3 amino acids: CASSSRGSNYGYTF. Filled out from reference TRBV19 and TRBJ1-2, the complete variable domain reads DGGITQSPKYLFRKEGQNVTLSCEQNLNHDAMYWYRQDPGQGLRLIYYSQIVNDFQKGDIAEGYSVSREKKESFPLTVTSAQKNPTAFYLCASSSRGSNYGYTFGSGTRLTVV.

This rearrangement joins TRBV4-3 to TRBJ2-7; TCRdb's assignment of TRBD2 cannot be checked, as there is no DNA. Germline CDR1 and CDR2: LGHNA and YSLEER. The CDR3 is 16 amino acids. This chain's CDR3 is CASSQSGTSGSYEQYF.

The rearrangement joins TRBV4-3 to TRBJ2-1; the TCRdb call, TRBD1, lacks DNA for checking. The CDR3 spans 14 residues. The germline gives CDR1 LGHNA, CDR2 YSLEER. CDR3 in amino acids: CASSQGTGYNEQFF.

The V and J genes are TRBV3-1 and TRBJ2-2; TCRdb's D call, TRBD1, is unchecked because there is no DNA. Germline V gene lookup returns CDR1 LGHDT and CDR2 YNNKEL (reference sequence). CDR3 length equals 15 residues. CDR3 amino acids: CASSQEPGRTGELFF.

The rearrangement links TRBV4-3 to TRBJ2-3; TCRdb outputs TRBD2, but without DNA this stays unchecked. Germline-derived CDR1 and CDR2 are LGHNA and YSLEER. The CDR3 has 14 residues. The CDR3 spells CASRKAGTTDTQYF.

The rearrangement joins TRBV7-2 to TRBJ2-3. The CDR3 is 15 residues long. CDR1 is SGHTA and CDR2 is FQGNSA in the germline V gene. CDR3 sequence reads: CASSPPRSSTDTQYF.

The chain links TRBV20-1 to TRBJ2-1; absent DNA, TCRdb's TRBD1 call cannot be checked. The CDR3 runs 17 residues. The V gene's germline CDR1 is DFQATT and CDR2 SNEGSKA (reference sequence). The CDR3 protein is CSARDRETTGFYNEQFF.

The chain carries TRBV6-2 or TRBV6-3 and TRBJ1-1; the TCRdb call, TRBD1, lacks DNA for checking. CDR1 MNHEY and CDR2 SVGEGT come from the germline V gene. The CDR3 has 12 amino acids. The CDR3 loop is CASSLRDLEAFF.

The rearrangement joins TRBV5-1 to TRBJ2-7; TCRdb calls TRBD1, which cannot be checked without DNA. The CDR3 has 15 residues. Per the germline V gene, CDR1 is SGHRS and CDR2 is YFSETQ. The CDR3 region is CASSRPTASSYEQYF.

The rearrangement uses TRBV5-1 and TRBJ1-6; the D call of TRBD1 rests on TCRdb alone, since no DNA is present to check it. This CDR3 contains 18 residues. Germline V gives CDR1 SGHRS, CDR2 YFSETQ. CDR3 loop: CASSLRTGGRTGNSPLHF.

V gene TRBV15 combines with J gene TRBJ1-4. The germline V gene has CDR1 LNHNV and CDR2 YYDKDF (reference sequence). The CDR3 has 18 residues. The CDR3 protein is CATSRGGGRGRPNEKLFF.